This T cell receptor beta chain was sequenced during a study of cytomegalovirus exposure and HLA in healthy donors. In the study overall: According to later analysis, the same platform produced the roughly 110 validation and 666 first-cohort repertoires. Study-level results: Rarity characterized most TCR sequences, yet some public TCRs appeared in many donors.

Comment on this clone: Its antigen is unknown.

Generated by immunoSEQ multiplex PCR, the TCRdb table keeps only in-frame clones and is missing some. The repertoire includes more than 200,000 clones, around 90% of them detected once, and around 3.1% sits in the top ten. The clonotype comes from a woman between 25 and 40 years old in good health and CMV-seronegative. Sequenced input: PBMCs.

The CDR3 DNA reads TGTGCCAGCAGTGAGCAGGGGGCGAGGAATCAGCCCCAGCATTTT. This codes for CASSEQGARNQPQHF. The gene calls are TRBV2 and TRBJ1-5; TRBD1 matches at 8 bases. The CDR3 has 15 amino acids. Germline loops: CDR1 SNHLY, CDR2 FYNNEI. V lost 3 bases to trimming and J lost 4 bases; unmatched junction nucleotides: 5.